The next 22 T cell receptor beta chains were all read from a single sample in a study of radiotherapy plus CTLA-4 blockade in lung cancer. Produced via immunoSEQ multiplex PCR; TCRdb's table is partial and in-frame only. The sample lists some 60,000 clones, less than 85% occurring once. Source: peripheral blood, taken from a patient treated with radiotherapy plus ipilimumab. Source of these receptors: a human donor with non-small cell lung cancer who had a complete response to radiotherapy plus ipilimumab.

The chain is built from TRBV30 and TRBJ1-4, with unresolved D. Germline V gene lookup returns CDR1 GTSNPN and CDR2 SVGIG (reference sequence). The CDR3 length is 12 residues. V was shortened by 0 bases and J by 7 bases, with 6 bases between the two germline ends. CDR3 sequence reads: CAWSVISEKLFF. CDR3 DNA sequence: TGTGCCTGGAGTGTAATATCTGAAAAACTGTTTTTT.

The chain couples TRBV19 to TRBJ1-2; a weak D match, TRBD1 (5 bases). V lost 1 base and J 7 bases, leaving 10 bases between the germline ends. Germline assignment: CDR1 LNHDA and CDR2 SQIVND (reference sequence). The CDR3 spans 13 residues. The CDR3 loop reads CASSIGGGGGYTF. The CDR3 coding sequence is TGTGCCAGTAGTATAGGTGGGGGAGGTGGCTACACCTTC.

V usage is TRBV28 and J usage is TRBJ1-5, with no clear D. The V gene's germline CDR1 is MDHEN and CDR2 SYDVKM. V lost 2 bases to trimming and J lost 0 bases, with 8 bases between them. This CDR3 is 15 amino acids long. DNA for the CDR3: TGTGCCAGCAGTTTACGCGGTTATAGCAATCAGCCCCAGCATTTT. It codes for CASSLRGYSNQPQHF. Full variable domain (outside the CDR3, taken from reference TRBV28 and TRBJ1-5): DVKVTQSSRYLVKRTGEKVFLECVQDMDHENMFWYRQDPGLGLRLIYFSYDVKMKEKGDIPEGYSVSREKKERFSLILESASTNQTSMYLCASSLRGYSNQPQHFGDGTRLSIL.

The chain combines TRBV6-1 with TRBJ1-2; D gene unclear. Germline-derived CDR1 and CDR2 are MNHNS and SASEGT. Trimming cost V 6 bases and J 7 bases, with 15 bases left between them. The CDR3 is made up of 13 amino acids. The DNA of the CDR3 is TGTGCCAGCAGAAGAACCGGTCTTTTTGGCTACACCTTC. Translation: CASRRTGLFGYTF.

The chain uses TRBV7-2 and TRBJ1-3; TRBD1 matches 9 bases. Germline CDR1 SGHTA, CDR2 FQGNSA. CDR3 length: 16 residues. The V gene end was trimmed by 4 bases and the J gene end by 3 bases; junction bases not matched to a gene: 7. In DNA form, the CDR3 reads TGTGCCAGCAGCTACAAAGGGACAGGGAGTGGAAACACCATATATTTT. Residues: CASSYKGTGSGNTIYF.

V usage is TRBV30 and J usage is TRBJ2-7, with D unclear. V gave up 6 bases and J gave up 0 bases, with 9 bases separating them. Germline-derived CDR1 and CDR2 are GTSNPN and SVGIG (reference sequence). The CDR3 is 12 residues long. In DNA form, the CDR3 reads TGTGCCTGCTCAACTCCCTCCTACGAGCAGTACTTC. Residues: CACSTPSYEQYF.

This clone turned up a few times. This specimen includes other DNA sequences encoding the same CDR3. The chain combines TRBV7-9 with TRBJ1-2; D is possibly TRBD1 (6 bases). The CDR3 contains 13 residues. CDR1 is SEHNR, CDR2 FQNEAQ, per germline (reference sequence). The V end lost 5 bases, the J end lost 1 base, and 8 bases lay between the germline ends. The CDR3 coding sequence is TGTGCCAGCAGCCTACAGGGTAACTATGGCTACACCTTC. As protein: CASSLQGNYGYTF.

For this clone: At one of its ends the junction is not consistent with the germline gene, which may arise from a read error. This chain uses TRBV7-8 with TRBJ2-7; 12 nucleotides match TRBD2. The germline V gene has CDR1 SGHVS and CDR2 FQNEAQ. This CDR3 is 15 amino acids long. The CDR3, as DNA: TGTGCCGGCAGCACAACTAGCGGGGGGACCTACGAGCAGTACTTC. Encoded protein: CAGSTTSGGTYEQYF.

The genes are TRBV18 and TRBJ1-5, with D possibly TRBD1 on 5 matching bases. V was shortened by 0 bases and J by 1 base, with 7 bases between the two germline ends. Germline V gives CDR1 KGHSH, CDR2 LQKENI. The CDR3 runs to 15 residues. This CDR3 is CASSPPYRSNQPQHF. CDR3 nucleotides: TGTGCCAGCTCACCACCGTACAGGAGCAATCAGCCCCAGCATTTT.

The chain recombines TRBV10-3 with TRBJ1-2; TRBD1 is a possible D gene (6 bases). CDR1 and CDR2 (germline): ENHRY, SYGVKD. With 2 bases removed from V and 2 bases from J, the gap between germline ends came to 9 bases. This CDR3 has 14 residues. CDR3 DNA sequence: TGTGCCATCAGTGAGAACAGGGTAAACTATGGCTACACCTTC. Its protein product is CAISENRVNYGYTF.

This clone was counted only a few times. The rearrangement links TRBV13 to TRBJ2-7; a weak D match, TRBD2 (7 bases). The germline V and J ends were trimmed by 1 base and 12 bases, with 13 bases remaining between them. The CDR3 sequence is 12 residues long. Germline V CDR1 and CDR2: PRHDT, FYEKMQ (reference sequence). The CDR3 DNA follows: TGTGCCAGCAGCTTAGAGGGGGGGCGGCGGTACGTC. Amino acid sequence: CASSLEGGRRYV.

This chain links TRBV11-3 with TRBJ2-1; D gene unclear. V was cut by 1 base and J by 7 bases, with 11 bases left in between. Germline V lookup: CDR1 SGHNT, CDR2 YENEEA. The CDR3 runs to 14 residues. CDR3 DNA sequence: TGTGCCAGCAGCTTAGTGGCCTCGAATAATGAGCAGTTCTTC. The encoded protein is CASSLVASNNEQFF.

Only a few counts were recorded for this clone. The chain uses TRBV19 and TRBJ1-5; D gene uncertain. Trimming pared 4 bases from V and 7 bases from J, leaving 11 bases between. Germline loops: CDR1 LNHDA, CDR2 SQIVND (reference sequence). This CDR3 region has 13 residues. The CDR3, as DNA: TGTGCCAGTAGTAAGCCGGAGGTGCAGCCCCAGCATTTT. It encodes CASSKPEVQPQHF.

This sequence joins TRBV5-4 and TRBJ1-6; no firm D call. Germline V CDR1 and CDR2: SGHNT, YYREEE (reference sequence). Trimming shortened V by 0 bases and J by 1 base, and 14 bases separated the two germline ends. The CDR3 is 18 amino acids. The CDR3 region is CASSLASGTASYNSPLHF. The CDR3 DNA sequence: TGTGCCAGCAGCTTGGCCTCAGGCACGGCTTCCTATAATTCACCCCTCCACTTT.

The chain carries TRBV11-3 and TRBJ2-2, with D uncertain. The CDR3 covers 15 residues. CDR1 and CDR2 (germline): SGHNT, YENEEA. V was shortened by 4 bases and J by 1 base, with 10 bases between the two germline ends. CDR3 nucleotides: TGTGCCAGCAGCTCAATCTCAGGGAACACCGGGGAGCTGTTTTTT. Amino acids: CASSSISGNTGELFF.

V is TRBV5-6 and J is TRBJ1-5; perhaps TRBD1 as D (6 bases). V lost 5 bases and J 0 bases, leaving 15 bases between the germline ends. Germline V gene sequence: CDR1 SGHDT, CDR2 YYEEEE. This CDR3 spans 16 amino acids. CDR3 DNA sequence: TGTGCCAGCAGACGACTTTTGGACAGTAGCAATCAGCCCCAGCATTTT. It yields the protein CASRRLLDSSNQPQHF.

The chain has TRBV7-2 and TRBJ1-5, with D possibly TRBD1 on 6 matching bases. Trimming removed 0 bases at V and 7 bases at J, with 13 bases between. The germline CDR1 and CDR2 sequences are SGHTA and FQGNSA. The CDR3 has 15 amino acids. Here the CDR3 DNA reads TGTGCCAGCAGCTTAGCGTCGGGGGGCGGACAGCCCCAGCATTTT. This encodes CASSLASGGGQPQHF. Using reference TRBV7-2 and TRBJ1-5 for the parts outside the CDR3, the full variable domain is GAGVSQSPSNKVTEKGKDVELRCDPISGHTALYWYRQSLGQGLEFLIYFQGNSAPDKSGLPSDRFSAERTGGSVSTLTIQRTQQEDSAVYLCASSLASGGGQPQHFGDGTRLSIL.

This clone was seen a few times. This chain links TRBV5-1 with TRBJ1-1; D ambiguous. The length of the CDR3 is 13 residues. The ends were cut back, 6 bases at V and 1 base at J, with 10 bases in the middle. Germline CDR1 reads SGHRS; CDR2 reads YFSETQ. CDR3 sequence: CASTLGRNTEAFF. CDR3 sequence (DNA): TGCGCCAGCACGTTGGGGAGGAACACTGAAGCTTTCTTT.

This chain uses TRBV14 with TRBJ1-2; TRBD1 aligns across 8 bases. CDR3 size: 17 residues. After removal of 1 base from V and 1 base from J, the junction contained 8 bases not matched to a gene. Germline values: CDR1 SGHDN, CDR2 FVKESK. CDR3 sequence reads: CASSQASRTGSNYGYTF. In nucleotides, the CDR3 is TGTGCCAGCAGCCAAGCCAGTCGGACAGGGAGTAACTATGGCTACACCTTC.

This chain uses TRBV7-2 with TRBJ1-1, with 11 bases that match TRBD1. J was trimmed by 4 bases and V by 5 bases; bases with no gene match: 3. Looked up from germline, CDR1 is SGHTA and CDR2 is FQGNSA. CDR3 size: 14 residues. The CDR3 DNA is TGTGCCAGCAGCCCAGGACAGGGGGCCACTGAAGCTTTCTTT. This sequence encodes CASSPGQGATEAFF.

This clone was seen only a few times. The rearrangement uses TRBV27 and TRBJ1-5; no definite D call. The ends were cut back, 6 bases at V and 4 bases at J, with 7 bases in the middle. The length of the CDR3 is 12 residues. Germline V gives CDR1 MNHEY, CDR2 SMNVEV (reference sequence). CDR3 in DNA: TGTGCCAGCAGCCCCACTAATCAGCCCCAGCATTTT. Amino acids: CASSPTNQPQHF.

The V gene is TRBV4-1, the J gene TRBJ1-5, with D tentatively TRBD1 (5 bases). CDR3 length: 15 amino acids. Trimming took off 3 bases at V and 4 bases at J, with 13 bases between the two ends. Germline loops: CDR1 MGHRA, CDR2 YSYEKL. CDR3 in amino acids: CASSHAGTINQPQHF. The CDR3 DNA follows: TGCGCCAGCAGCCATGCCGGGACTATAAATCAGCCCCAGCATTTT.